This T cell receptor (beta chain) was documented in a study of T-cell memory formation after mild COVID-19. V was cut by 6 bases and J by 11 bases, with 17 bases left in between. This CDR3 region has 12 residues. Germline V gene sequence: CDR1 MNHEY, CDR2 SVGAGI. This clonotype was seen a few times. TCRdb fed the 5' RACE reads into MiXCR, producing one record per CDR3 protein. This sample has 250,000 to 350,000 distinct CDR3 sequences, with about 16% found just once. Sequenced input: PBMCs or a T cell subset sorted from them (not recorded which). The clonotype was recovered from a man between 18 and 35 years old who had mild COVID-19 (a few samples of this study predate the infection). Cell type and time point are not known. V and J are TRBV6-5 and TRBJ2-7; D is unresolved. The CDR3: CASRDGPTSEYF. In nucleotides, the CDR3 is TGTGCCAGCAGGGACGGGCCTACGAGCGAGTACTTC.